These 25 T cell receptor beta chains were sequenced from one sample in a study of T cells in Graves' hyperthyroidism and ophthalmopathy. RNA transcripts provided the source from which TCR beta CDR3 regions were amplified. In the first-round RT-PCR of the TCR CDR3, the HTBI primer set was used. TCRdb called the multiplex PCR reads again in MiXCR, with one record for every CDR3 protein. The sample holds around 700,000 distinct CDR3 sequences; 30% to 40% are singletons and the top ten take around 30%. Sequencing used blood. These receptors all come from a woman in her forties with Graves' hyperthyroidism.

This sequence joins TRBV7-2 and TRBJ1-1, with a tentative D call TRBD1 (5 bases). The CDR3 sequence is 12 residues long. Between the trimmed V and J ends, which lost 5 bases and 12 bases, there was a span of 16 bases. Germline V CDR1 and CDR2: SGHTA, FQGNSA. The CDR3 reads CASSRGDNTTFF. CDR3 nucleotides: TGTGCCAGCAGCCGGGGGGATAACACAACTTTCTTT.

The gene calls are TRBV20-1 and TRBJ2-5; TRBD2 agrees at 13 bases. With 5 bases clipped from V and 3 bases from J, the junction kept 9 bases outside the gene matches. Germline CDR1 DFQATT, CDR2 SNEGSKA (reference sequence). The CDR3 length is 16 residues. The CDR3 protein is CSAQTPGLAGKETQYF. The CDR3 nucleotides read TGCAGTGCTCAAACTCCGGGACTAGCGGGGAAAGAGACCCAGTACTTC.

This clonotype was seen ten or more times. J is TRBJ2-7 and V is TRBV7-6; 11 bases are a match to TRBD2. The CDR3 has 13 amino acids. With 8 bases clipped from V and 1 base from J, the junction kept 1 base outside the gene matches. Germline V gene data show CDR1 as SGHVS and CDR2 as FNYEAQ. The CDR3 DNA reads TGTGCCAGCGGGACTAGCGGTTCCTACGAGCAGTACTTC. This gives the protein CASGTSGSYEQYF.

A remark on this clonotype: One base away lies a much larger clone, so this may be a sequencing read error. CDR3 sequence: CTSSPDRTEAFF. The CDR3, as DNA: TGTACCAGCAGCCCAGACAGAACTGAAGCTTTCTTT. This chain joins TRBV10-1 and TRBJ1-1, with TRBD1 as a possible D gene (5 bases). Germline V CDR1 and CDR2: WNHNN, SYGVQD (reference sequence). This CDR3 region has 12 residues.

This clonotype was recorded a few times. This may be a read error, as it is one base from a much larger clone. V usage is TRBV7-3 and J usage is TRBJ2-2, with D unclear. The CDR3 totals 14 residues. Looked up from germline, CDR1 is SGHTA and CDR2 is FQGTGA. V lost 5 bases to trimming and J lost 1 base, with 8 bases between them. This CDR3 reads CASSLYQNTGELFF. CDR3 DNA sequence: TGTGCCAGCAGCCTCTACCAGAACACCGGGGAGCTGTTTTTT.

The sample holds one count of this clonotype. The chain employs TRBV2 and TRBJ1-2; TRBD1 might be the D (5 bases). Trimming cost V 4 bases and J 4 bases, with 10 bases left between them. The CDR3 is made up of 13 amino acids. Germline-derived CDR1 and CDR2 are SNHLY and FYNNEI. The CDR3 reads CASSGDGGYGYTF. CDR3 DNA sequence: TGTGCCAGCAGTGGGGACGGAGGCTATGGCTACACCTTC.

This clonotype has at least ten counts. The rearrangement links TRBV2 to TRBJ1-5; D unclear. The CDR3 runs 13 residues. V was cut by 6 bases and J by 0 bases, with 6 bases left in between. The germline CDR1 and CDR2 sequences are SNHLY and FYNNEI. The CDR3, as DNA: TGTGCCAGCAGACAGTTTAGCAATCAGCCCCAGCATTTT. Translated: CASRQFSNQPQHF.

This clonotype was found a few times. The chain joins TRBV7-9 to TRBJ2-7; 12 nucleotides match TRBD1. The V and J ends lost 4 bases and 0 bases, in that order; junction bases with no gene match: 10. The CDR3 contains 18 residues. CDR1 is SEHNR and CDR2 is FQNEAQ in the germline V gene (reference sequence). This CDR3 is CASSSPGTGGNPSYEQYF. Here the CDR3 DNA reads TGTGCCAGCAGCTCCCCCGGGACAGGGGGCAATCCCTCCTACGAGCAGTACTTC. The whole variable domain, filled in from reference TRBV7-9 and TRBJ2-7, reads DTGVSQNPRHKITKRGQNVTFRCDPISEHNRLYWYRQTLGQGPEFLTYFQNEAQLEKSRLLSDRFSAERPKGSFSTLEIQRTEQGDSAMYLCASSSPGTGGNPSYEQYFGPGTRLTVT.

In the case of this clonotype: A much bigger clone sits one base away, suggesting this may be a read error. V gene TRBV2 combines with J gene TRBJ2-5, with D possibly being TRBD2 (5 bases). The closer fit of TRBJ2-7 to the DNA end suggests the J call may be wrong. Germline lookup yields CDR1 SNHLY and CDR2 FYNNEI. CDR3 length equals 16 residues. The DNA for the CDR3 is TGTGCCAGCAGCGAGCCAGACCGGGAATTAACCTACGAGCAGTACTTC. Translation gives CASSEPDRELTYEQYF.

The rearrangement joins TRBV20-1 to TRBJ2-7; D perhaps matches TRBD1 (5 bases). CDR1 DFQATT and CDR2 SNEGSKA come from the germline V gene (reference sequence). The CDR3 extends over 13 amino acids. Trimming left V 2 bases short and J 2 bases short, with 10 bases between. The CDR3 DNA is TGCAGTGCTAGAAGCGCAGGGCCCTACGAGCAGTACTTC. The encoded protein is CSARSAGPYEQYF.

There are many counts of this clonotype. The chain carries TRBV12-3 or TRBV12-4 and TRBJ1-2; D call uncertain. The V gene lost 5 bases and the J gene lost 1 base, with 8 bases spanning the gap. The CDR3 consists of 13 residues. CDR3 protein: CASSISVNYGYTF. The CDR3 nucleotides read TGTGCCAGCAGTATATCCGTTAACTATGGCTACACCTTC.

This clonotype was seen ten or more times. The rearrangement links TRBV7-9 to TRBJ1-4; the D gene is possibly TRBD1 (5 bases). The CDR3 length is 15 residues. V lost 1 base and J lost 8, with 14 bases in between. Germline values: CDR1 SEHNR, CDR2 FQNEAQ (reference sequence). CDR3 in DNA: TGTGCCAGCAGCTTAGTAGTACAGGCCGAGGAAAAACTGTTTTTT. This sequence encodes CASSLVVQAEEKLFF.

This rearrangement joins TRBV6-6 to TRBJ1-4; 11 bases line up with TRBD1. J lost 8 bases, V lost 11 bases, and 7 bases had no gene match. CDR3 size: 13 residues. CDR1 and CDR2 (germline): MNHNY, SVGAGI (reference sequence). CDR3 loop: CAAGTGGAEKLFF. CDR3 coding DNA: TGTGCCGCGGGGACAGGGGGGGCGGAAAAACTGTTTTTT.

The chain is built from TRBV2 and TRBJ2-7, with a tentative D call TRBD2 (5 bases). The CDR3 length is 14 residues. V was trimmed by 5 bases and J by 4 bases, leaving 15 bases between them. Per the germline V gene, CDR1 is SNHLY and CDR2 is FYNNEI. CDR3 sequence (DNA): TGTGCCAGCAGTTACGACCCCCCGGGGTACGAGCAGTACTTC. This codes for CASSYDPPGYEQYF.

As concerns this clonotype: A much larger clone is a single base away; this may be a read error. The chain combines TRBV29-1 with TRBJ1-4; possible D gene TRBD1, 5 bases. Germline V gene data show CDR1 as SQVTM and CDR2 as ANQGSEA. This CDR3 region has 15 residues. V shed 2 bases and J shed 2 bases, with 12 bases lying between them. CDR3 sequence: CSVEPSRGTNEKLFF. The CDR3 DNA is TGCAGCGTTGAACCCAGCCGGGGGACTAATGAAAAACTGTTTTTT.

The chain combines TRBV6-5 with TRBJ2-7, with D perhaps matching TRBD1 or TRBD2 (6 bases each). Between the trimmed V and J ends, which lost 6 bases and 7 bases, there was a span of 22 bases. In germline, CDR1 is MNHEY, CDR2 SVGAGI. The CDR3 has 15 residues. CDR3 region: CASSLSGAGAEEQYF. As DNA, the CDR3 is TGTGCCAGCAGCTTATCGGGGGCAGGGGCAGAAGAGCAGTACTTC.

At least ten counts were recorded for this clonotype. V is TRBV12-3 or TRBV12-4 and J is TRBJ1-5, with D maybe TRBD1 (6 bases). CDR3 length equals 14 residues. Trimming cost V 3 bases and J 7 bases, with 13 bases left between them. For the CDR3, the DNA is TGTGCCAGCAGTTTCCTGCAGACAGGACAGCCCCAGCATTTT. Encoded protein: CASSFLQTGQPQHF.

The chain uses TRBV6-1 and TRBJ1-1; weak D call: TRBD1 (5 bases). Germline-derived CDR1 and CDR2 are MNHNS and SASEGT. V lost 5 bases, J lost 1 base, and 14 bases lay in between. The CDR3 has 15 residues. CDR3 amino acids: CASSSAGPPNTEAFF. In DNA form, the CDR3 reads TGTGCCAGCAGTTCCGCGGGACCCCCGAACACTGAAGCTTTCTTT.

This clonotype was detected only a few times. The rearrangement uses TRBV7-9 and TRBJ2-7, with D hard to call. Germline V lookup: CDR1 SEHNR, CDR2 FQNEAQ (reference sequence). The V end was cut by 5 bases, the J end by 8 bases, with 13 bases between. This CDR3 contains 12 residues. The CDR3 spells CASSQDSPKQYF. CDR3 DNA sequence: TGTGCCAGCAGCCAAGATTCCCCGAAGCAGTACTTC.

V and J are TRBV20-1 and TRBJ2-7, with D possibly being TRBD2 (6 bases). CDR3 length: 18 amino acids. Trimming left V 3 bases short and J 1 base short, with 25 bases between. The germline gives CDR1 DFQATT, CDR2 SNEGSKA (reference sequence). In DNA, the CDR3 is TGCAGTGCTAGTGGGTCTCAGACTAGTCCCCCTATTTCCTACGAGCAGTACTTC. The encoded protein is CSASGSQTSPPISYEQYF.

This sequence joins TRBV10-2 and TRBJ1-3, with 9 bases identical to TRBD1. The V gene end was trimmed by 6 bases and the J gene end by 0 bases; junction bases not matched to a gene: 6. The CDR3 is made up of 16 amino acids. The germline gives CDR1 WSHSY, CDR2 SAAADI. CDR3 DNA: TGCGCCAGCAGCGCTTTGGGACAGGGCTCTGGAAACACCATATATTTT. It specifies CASSALGQGSGNTIYF.

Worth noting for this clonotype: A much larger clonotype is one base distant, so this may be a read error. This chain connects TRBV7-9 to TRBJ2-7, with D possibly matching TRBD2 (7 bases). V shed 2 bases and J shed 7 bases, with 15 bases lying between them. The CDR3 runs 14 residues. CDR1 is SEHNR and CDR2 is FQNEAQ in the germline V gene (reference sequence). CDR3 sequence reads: CASSLPQGGREQYF. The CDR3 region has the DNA TGTGCCAGCAGCTTACCACAGGGAGGGAGGGAGCAGTACTTC.

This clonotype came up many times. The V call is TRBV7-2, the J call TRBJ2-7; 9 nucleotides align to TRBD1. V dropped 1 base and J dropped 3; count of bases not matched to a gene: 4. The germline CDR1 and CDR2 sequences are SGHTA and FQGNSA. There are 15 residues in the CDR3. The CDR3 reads CASSLEGTGIYEQYF. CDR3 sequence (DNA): TGTGCCAGCAGCTTAGAAGGGACAGGGATCTACGAGCAGTACTTC.

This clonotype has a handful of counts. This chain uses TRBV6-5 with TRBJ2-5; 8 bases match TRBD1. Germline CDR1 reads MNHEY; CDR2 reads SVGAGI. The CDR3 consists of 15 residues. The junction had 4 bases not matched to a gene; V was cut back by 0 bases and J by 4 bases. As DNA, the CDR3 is TGTGCCAGCAGTTACTCCGGACAGGGCATAGAGACCCAGTACTTC. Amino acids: CASSYSGQGIETQYF.

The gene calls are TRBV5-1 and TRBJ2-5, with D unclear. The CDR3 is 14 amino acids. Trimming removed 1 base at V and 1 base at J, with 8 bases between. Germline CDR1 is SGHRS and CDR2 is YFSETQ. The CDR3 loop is CASSLSAPQETQYF. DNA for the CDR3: TGCGCCAGCAGCTTGAGTGCGCCCCAAGAGACCCAGTACTTC.